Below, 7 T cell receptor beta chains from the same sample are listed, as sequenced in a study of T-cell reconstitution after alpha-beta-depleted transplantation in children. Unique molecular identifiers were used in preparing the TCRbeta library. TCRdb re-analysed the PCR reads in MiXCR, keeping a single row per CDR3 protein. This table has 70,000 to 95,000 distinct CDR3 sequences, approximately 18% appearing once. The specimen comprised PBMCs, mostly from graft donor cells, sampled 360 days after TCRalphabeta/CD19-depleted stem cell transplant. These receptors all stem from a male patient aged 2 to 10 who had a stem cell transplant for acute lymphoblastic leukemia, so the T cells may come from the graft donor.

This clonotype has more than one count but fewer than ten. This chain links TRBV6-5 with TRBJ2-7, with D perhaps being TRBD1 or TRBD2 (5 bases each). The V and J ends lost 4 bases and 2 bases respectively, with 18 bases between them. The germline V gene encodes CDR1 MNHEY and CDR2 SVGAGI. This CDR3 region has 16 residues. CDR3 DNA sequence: TGTGCCAGCAGTTTGACAGAGGGCTTAGGTACCTACGAGCAGTACTTC. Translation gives CASSLTEGLGTYEQYF.

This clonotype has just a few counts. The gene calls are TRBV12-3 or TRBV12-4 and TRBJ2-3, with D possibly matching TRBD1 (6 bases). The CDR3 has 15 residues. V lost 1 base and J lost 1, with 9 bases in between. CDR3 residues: CASSLDNRGTDTQYF. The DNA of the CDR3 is TGTGCCAGCAGTTTAGATAACAGGGGCACAGATACGCAGTATTTT.

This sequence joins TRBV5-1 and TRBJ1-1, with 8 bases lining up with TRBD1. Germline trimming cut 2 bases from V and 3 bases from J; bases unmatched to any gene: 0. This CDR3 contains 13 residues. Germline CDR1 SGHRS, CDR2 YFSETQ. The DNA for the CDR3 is TGCGCCAGCAGCTTACAGGGGGACACTGAAGCTTTCTTT. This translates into CASSLQGDTEAFF.

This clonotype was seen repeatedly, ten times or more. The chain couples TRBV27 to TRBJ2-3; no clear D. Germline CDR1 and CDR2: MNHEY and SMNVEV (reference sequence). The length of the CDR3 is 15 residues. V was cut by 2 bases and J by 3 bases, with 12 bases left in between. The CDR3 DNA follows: TGTGCCAGCAGTTTAAGACTGTTGCAGACAGATACGCAGTATTTT. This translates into CASSLRLLQTDTQYF.

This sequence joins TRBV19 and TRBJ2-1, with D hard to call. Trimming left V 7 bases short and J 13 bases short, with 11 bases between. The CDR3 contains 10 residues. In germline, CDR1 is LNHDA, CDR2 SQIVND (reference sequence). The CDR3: CASKGERQFF. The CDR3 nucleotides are TGTGCCAGTAAGGGCGAGCGACAGTTCTTC.

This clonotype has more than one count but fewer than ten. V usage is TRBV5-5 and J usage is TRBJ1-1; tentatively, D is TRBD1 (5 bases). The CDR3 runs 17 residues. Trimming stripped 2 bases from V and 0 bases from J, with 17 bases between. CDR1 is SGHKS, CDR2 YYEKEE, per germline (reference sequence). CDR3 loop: CASSFATGLPMNTEAFF. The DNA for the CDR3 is TGTGCCAGCAGCTTTGCTACGGGACTGCCCATGAACACTGAAGCTTTCTTT.

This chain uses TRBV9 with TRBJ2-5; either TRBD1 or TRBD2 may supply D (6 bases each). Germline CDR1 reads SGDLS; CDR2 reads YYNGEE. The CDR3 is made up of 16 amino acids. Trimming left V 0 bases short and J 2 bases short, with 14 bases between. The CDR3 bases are TGTGCCAGCAGCGTAGGGCTAGCGAGGGGGCAAGAGACCCAGTACTTC. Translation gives CASSVGLARGQETQYF.